These 7 T cell receptor beta chains were sequenced from one sample in a study of blood T cell repertoires in COVID-19. Only in-frame clones appear in the TCRdb table, and some are missing; sequencing was by immunoSEQ multiplex PCR. This table holds some 200,000 clones, roughly 90% found once. What was sequenced was PBMCs or T cells enriched from blood (not recorded which). These receptors came from a woman in her 30s who had recovered from COVID-19.

This chain connects TRBV4-2 to TRBJ1-6; no clear D. The CDR3 extends over 15 amino acids. Germline CDR1 is LGHNA and CDR2 is YNFKEQ. V was trimmed by 5 bases and J by 1 base, leaving 9 bases between them. The CDR3 sequence: CASSGGLSYNSPLHF. The CDR3 nucleotides read TGTGCCAGCAGCGGCGGGTTGTCCTATAATTCACCCCTCCACTTT.

A single count supports this clone. This chain uses TRBV29-1 with TRBJ2-5; possible D gene TRBD1, 5 bases. Germline CDR1 reads SQVTM; CDR2 reads ANQGSEA. The CDR3 has 11 amino acids. Trimming took 4 bases from V and 3 from J, leaving 6 bases between them. CDR3 residues: CSVVTEETQYF. The DNA of the CDR3 is TGCAGCGTTGTGACAGAAGAGACCCAGTACTTC.

The chain employs TRBV5-4 and TRBJ1-6, with D possibly matching TRBD1 (5 bases). The CDR3 contains 15 residues. The germline V gene encodes CDR1 SGHNT and CDR2 YYREEE (reference sequence). The V end lost 4 bases, the J end lost 9 bases, and 17 bases lay between the germline ends. CDR3 sequence: CASSLGGGGLSPLHF. The DNA of the CDR3 is TGTGCCAGCAGCCTTGGGGGAGGCGGCCTTTCACCCCTCCACTTT.

V gene TRBV30 combines with J gene TRBJ2-7, with TRBD2 identical over 10 bases. Per germline, CDR1 GTSNPN and CDR2 SVGIG (reference sequence). The CDR3 contains 17 residues. Trimming at V came to 0 bases and at J to 3 bases, leaving 11 bases not matched to a gene. CDR3: CAWSVLAGIGKGYEQYF. The CDR3 DNA is TGTGCCTGGAGTGTACTAGCGGGGATCGGAAAGGGCTACGAGCAGTACTTC.

This chain joins TRBV4-1 and TRBJ2-3; D is perhaps TRBD2 (5 bases). Germline V gene data show CDR1 as MGHRA and CDR2 as YSYEKL. V was trimmed by 4 bases and J by 3 bases, leaving 14 bases between them. CDR3 length: 15 amino acids. The CDR3 protein is CASSPTVRETDTQYF. The CDR3, as DNA: TGCGCCAGCAGCCCCACCGTGAGGGAGACAGATACGCAGTATTTT.

This chain's CDR3 is CASSPVPGQAWGTDTQYF. Written as DNA, the CDR3 is TGTGCCAGCAGTCCAGTCCCGGGACAGGCCTGGGGCACAGATACGCAGTATTTT. The chain couples TRBV27 to TRBJ2-3; TRBD1 aligns across 8 bases. In germline, CDR1 is MNHEY, CDR2 SMNVEV (reference sequence). The J segment lost 1 base and the V segment lost 5 bases, leaving 14 bases of the junction unmatched. The CDR3 consists of 18 residues.

The rearrangement joins TRBV14 to TRBJ1-5, with a tentative D call TRBD1 (6 bases). The CDR3 consists of 19 residues. Germline values: CDR1 SGHDN, CDR2 FVKESK. Trimming stripped 1 base from V and 1 base from J, with 20 bases between. CDR3 loop: CASSQVRAGVFRSNQPQHF. CDR3 nucleotide sequence: TGTGCCAGCAGCCAAGTTCGGGCAGGGGTTTTTAGAAGCAATCAGCCCCAGCATTTT.